These T cell receptor beta chains were read from a single sample in a study of blood T cell repertoires in COVID-19. Repertoires were generated with immunoSEQ multiplex PCR, while TCRdb's copy carries only in-frame clones and drops some. The data contain approximately 240,000 clones, 90% to 95% of them seen just once; the ten biggest clones take up around 2%. The sample comprised PBMCs or T cells enriched from blood (not recorded which). Every receptor here comes from a woman aged 18-29 years who had recovered from COVID-19. Each CDR3 is given with its conserved first and last residue. D genes are given only for firm matches. Size values are once, few and many counts, or a class for expanded clones, and some rows have none.

CDR3 protein: CATHLGGELFF; CDR3 DNA: TGTGCCACCCATCTCGGTGGGGAGCTGTTTTTT; J gene: TRBJ2-2; V gene: TRBV27; D gene: -; CDR3 length: 11; clone size: -
CDR3 protein: CASSQDAVSGANVLTF; CDR3 DNA: TGCGCCAGCAGCCAAGATGCGGTGTCCGGGGCCAACGTCCTGACTTTC; J gene: TRBJ2-6; V gene: TRBV4-3; D gene: -; CDR3 length: 16; clone size: few
CDR3 protein: CASSPTGVRTEAFF; CDR3 DNA: TGTGCCAGCAGTCCCACAGGGGTAAGGACTGAAGCTTTCTTT; J gene: TRBJ1-1; V gene: TRBV5-8; D gene: TRBD1; CDR3 length: 14; clone size: -
CDR3 protein: CASRSGENTGELFF; CDR3 DNA: TGTGCCAGCAGGAGCGGGGAAAACACCGGGGAGCTGTTTTTT; J gene: TRBJ2-2; V gene: TRBV5-6; D gene: TRBD2; CDR3 length: 14; clone size: -
CDR3 protein: CASSWTGSTTEAFF; CDR3 DNA: TGTGCCAGCAGCTGGACAGGGTCTACTACTGAAGCTTTCTTT; J gene: TRBJ1-1; V gene: TRBV11-3; D gene: TRBD1; CDR3 length: 14; clone size: -
CDR3 protein: CASSPGLGEFYEQFF; CDR3 DNA: TGTGCCAGCAGCCCGGGACTAGGAGAATTCTATGAGCAGTTCTTC; J gene: TRBJ2-1; V gene: TRBV9; D gene: TRBD2; CDR3 length: 15; clone size: -
CDR3 protein: CASSGTGGQPQHF; CDR3 DNA: TGTGCCAGTAGTGGTACAGGGGGCCAGCCCCAGCATTTT; J gene: TRBJ1-5; V gene: TRBV19; D gene: TRBD1; CDR3 length: 13; clone size: -
CDR3 protein: CASSTLQGAGYGYTF; CDR3 DNA: TGTGCCAGTAGTACGCTCCAGGGGGCAGGTTATGGCTACACCTTC; J gene: TRBJ1-2; V gene: TRBV19; D gene: TRBD1; CDR3 length: 15; clone size: -
CDR3 protein: CASSATRNEQFF; CDR3 DNA: TGTGCCAGCAGTGCGACACGAAATGAGCAGTTCTTC; J gene: TRBJ2-1; V gene: TRBV12-3/TRBV12-4; D gene: -; CDR3 length: 12; clone size: -
CDR3 protein: CASSLPGEEPQHF; CDR3 DNA: TGTGCCAGCAGTTTGCCCGGGGAGGAGCCCCAGCATTTT; J gene: TRBJ1-5; V gene: TRBV12-3/TRBV12-4; D gene: -; CDR3 length: 13; clone size: -
CDR3 protein: CASSIQAASSTDTQYF; CDR3 DNA: TGTGCCAGTAGTATCCAAGCGGCCTCCAGCACAGATACGCAGTATTTT; J gene: TRBJ2-3; V gene: TRBV19; D gene: -; CDR3 length: 16; clone size: -
CDR3 protein: CASSLSLAGGGETQYF; CDR3 DNA: TGTGCCAGCAGTTTATCGCTAGCGGGAGGAGGGGAGACCCAGTACTTC; J gene: TRBJ2-5; V gene: TRBV27; D gene: TRBD2; CDR3 length: 16; clone size: -
CDR3 protein: CASSFGGSSGNTIYF; CDR3 DNA: TGTGCCAGCAGTTTCGGGGGTAGCTCTGGAAACACCATATATTTT; J gene: TRBJ1-3; V gene: TRBV28; D gene: -; CDR3 length: 15; clone size: -
CDR3 protein: CSFQAGEALLAFF; CDR3 DNA: TGCAGCTTCCAGGCGGGGGAGGCCCTACTAGCTTTCTTT; J gene: TRBJ1-1; V gene: TRBV29-1; D gene: -; CDR3 length: 13; clone size: -
CDR3 protein: CASSQETANTEAFF; CDR3 DNA: TGTGCCAGCAGCCAAGAGACAGCGAACACTGAAGCTTTCTTT; J gene: TRBJ1-1; V gene: TRBV4-2; D gene: -; CDR3 length: 14; clone size: -
CDR3 protein: CASSRQGGGNTIYF; CDR3 DNA: TGTGCCAGCTCGCGACAGGGGGGAGGAAACACCATATATTTT; J gene: TRBJ1-3; V gene: TRBV27; D gene: TRBD1; CDR3 length: 14; clone size: -
CDR3 protein: CASSRSGRALGGETQYF; CDR3 DNA: TGTGCCAGCAGCCGTAGCGGGAGGGCCCTCGGGGGTGAGACCCAGTACTTC; J gene: TRBJ2-5; V gene: TRBV11-3; D gene: TRBD2; CDR3 length: 17; clone size: -
CDR3 protein: CASSLTGSENIQYF; CDR3 DNA: TGTGCCAGCAGCTTAACCGGGTCCGAAAACATTCAGTACTTC; J gene: TRBJ2-4; V gene: TRBV7-3; D gene: -; CDR3 length: 14; clone size: -
CDR3 protein: CASTTPRAGQETQYF; CDR3 DNA: TGTGCCAGCACCACCCCTCGGGCGGGCCAAGAGACCCAGTACTTC; J gene: TRBJ2-5; V gene: TRBV28; D gene: -; CDR3 length: 15; clone size: -
CDR3 protein: CASSKGQMNTEAFF; CDR3 DNA: TGTGCCAGCAGTAAGGGACAAATGAACACTGAAGCTTTCTTT; J gene: TRBJ1-1; V gene: TRBV27; D gene: -; CDR3 length: 14; clone size: -
CDR3 protein: CASKTGGNYGYTF; CDR3 DNA: TGTGCCAGTAAGACAGGAGGCAACTATGGCTACACCTTC; J gene: TRBJ1-2; V gene: TRBV2; D gene: -; CDR3 length: 13; clone size: once
CDR3 protein: CASSGQVQETQYF; CDR3 DNA: TGTGCCAGCAGCGGACAGGTCCAAGAGACCCAGTACTTC; J gene: TRBJ2-5; V gene: TRBV7-9; D gene: TRBD1; CDR3 length: 13; clone size: -
CDR3 protein: CASSLRDSNQPQHF; CDR3 DNA: TGTGCCAGCAGCTTGAGGGATAGCAATCAGCCCCAGCATTTT; J gene: TRBJ1-5; V gene: TRBV7-2; D gene: -; CDR3 length: 14; clone size: few
CDR3 protein: CASSGDRIAYEQYF; CDR3 DNA: TGTGCCAGCAGTGGGGACAGGATCGCCTACGAGCAGTACTTC; J gene: TRBJ2-7; V gene: TRBV27; D gene: TRBD1; CDR3 length: 14; clone size: -
CDR3 protein: CASSSRSRSNQPQHF; CDR3 DNA: TGTGCCAGCAGCTCTCGTAGCAGAAGCAATCAGCCCCAGCATTTT; J gene: TRBJ1-5; V gene: TRBV7-8; D gene: -; CDR3 length: 15; clone size: -
CDR3 protein: CASSSSGSGNNEQFF; CDR3 DNA: TGTGCCAGCAGCTCTAGCGGGAGTGGCAACAATGAGCAGTTCTTC; J gene: TRBJ2-1; V gene: TRBV13; D gene: TRBD2; CDR3 length: 15; clone size: -
CDR3 protein: CASRLLQGKGEAFF; CDR3 DNA: TGTGCCAGCAGGTTATTACAGGGGAAGGGTGAAGCTTTCTTT; J gene: TRBJ1-1; V gene: TRBV28; D gene: TRBD1; CDR3 length: 14; clone size: -
CDR3 protein: CAISEPGTDTQYF; CDR3 DNA: TGTGCCATCAGTGAGCCGGGCACAGATACGCAGTATTTT; J gene: TRBJ2-3; V gene: TRBV10-3; D gene: -; CDR3 length: 13; clone size: -
CDR3 protein: CASSPPTGLEAFF; CDR3 DNA: TGTGCCAGCAGCCCCCCTACCGGTCTTGAAGCTTTCTTT; J gene: TRBJ1-1; V gene: TRBV9; D gene: -; CDR3 length: 13; clone size: -
CDR3 protein: CASSVRDRGSGYTF; CDR3 DNA: TGTGCCAGTAGTGTCCGGGACAGGGGGTCTGGCTACACCTTC; J gene: TRBJ1-2; V gene: TRBV19; D gene: TRBD1; CDR3 length: 14; clone size: -
CDR3 protein: CAIRPDRVVKQYF; CDR3 DNA: TGTGCCATCAGGCCTGACAGGGTTGTGAAGCAGTACTTC; J gene: TRBJ2-7; V gene: TRBV10-3; D gene: TRBD1; CDR3 length: 13; clone size: -
CDR3 protein: CASKLRTGSGYTF; CDR3 DNA: TGCGCCAGCAAGCTCCGGACAGGGTCTGGCTACACCTTC; J gene: TRBJ1-2; V gene: TRBV5-1; D gene: TRBD1; CDR3 length: 13; clone size: -
CDR3 protein: CASSPSVQVNTEAFF; CDR3 DNA: TGTGCCAGCTCGCCATCGGTCCAGGTGAACACTGAAGCTTTCTTT; J gene: TRBJ1-1; V gene: TRBV21-1; D gene: -; CDR3 length: 15; clone size: -
CDR3 protein: CASSSAEPQHF; CDR3 DNA: TGTGCCAGCAGTTCGGCGGAGCCCCAGCATTTT; J gene: TRBJ1-5; V gene: TRBV28; D gene: -; CDR3 length: 11; clone size: -
CDR3 protein: CASSSTGINYEQYF; CDR3 DNA: TGTGCCAGCAGCTCGACAGGGATTAACTACGAGCAGTACTTC; J gene: TRBJ2-7; V gene: TRBV11-3; D gene: TRBD1; CDR3 length: 14; clone size: -
CDR3 protein: CASSFAGYYGYTF; CDR3 DNA: TGTGCCAGCAGCTTTGCGGGGTACTATGGCTACACCTTC; J gene: TRBJ1-2; V gene: TRBV11-2; D gene: -; CDR3 length: 13; clone size: -
CDR3 protein: CASSFRDYGYTF; CDR3 DNA: TGTGCCAGCTCCTTCAGGGACTATGGCTACACCTTC; J gene: TRBJ1-2; V gene: TRBV18; D gene: -; CDR3 length: 12; clone size: once
CDR3 protein: CASSQERGDTQYF; CDR3 DNA: TGCGCCAGCAGCCAAGAAAGAGGAGATACGCAGTATTTT; J gene: TRBJ2-3; V gene: TRBV4-3; D gene: -; CDR3 length: 13; clone size: -
CDR3 protein: CASSQGYDQPQHF; CDR3 DNA: TGTGCCAGCTCTCAGGGTTATGATCAGCCCCAGCATTTT; J gene: TRBJ1-5; V gene: TRBV18; D gene: -; CDR3 length: 13; clone size: -
CDR3 protein: CASSSSRDNNEQFF; CDR3 DNA: TGTGCCAGCAGCTCCAGCCGGGACAACAATGAGCAGTTCTTC; J gene: TRBJ2-1; V gene: TRBV7-2; D gene: -; CDR3 length: 14; clone size: -
CDR3 protein: CASSFFSSTEAFF; CDR3 DNA: TGCGCCAGCAGCTTCTTCTCGAGCACTGAAGCTTTCTTT; J gene: TRBJ1-1; V gene: TRBV5-1; D gene: -; CDR3 length: 13; clone size: -
CDR3 protein: CSASGPDSTYEQYF; CDR3 DNA: TGCAGTGCTAGTGGACCGGACAGCACCTACGAGCAGTACTTC; J gene: TRBJ2-7; V gene: TRBV20-1; D gene: -; CDR3 length: 14; clone size: -
CDR3 protein: CASSQGYRGTHTEAFF; CDR3 DNA: TGCGCCAGCAGCCAAGGGTACAGGGGAACTCACACTGAAGCTTTCTTT; J gene: TRBJ1-1; V gene: TRBV4-3; D gene: TRBD1; CDR3 length: 16; clone size: -
CDR3 protein: CASSVVGREWDNEQFF; CDR3 DNA: TGTGCCAGCAGCGTAGTAGGGAGGGAGTGGGACAATGAGCAGTTCTTC; J gene: TRBJ2-1; V gene: TRBV9; D gene: TRBD2; CDR3 length: 16; clone size: -
CDR3 protein: CASSGGSSGLWEQYF; CDR3 DNA: TGTGCCAGCAGCGGAGGTTCCTCAGGGCTGTGGGAGCAGTACTTC; J gene: TRBJ2-7; V gene: TRBV9; D gene: -; CDR3 length: 15; clone size: -
CDR3 protein: CASSLLSGGSETQYF; CDR3 DNA: TGTGCCAGCAGCTTATTATCGGGGGGCTCAGAGACCCAGTACTTC; J gene: TRBJ2-5; V gene: TRBV7-9; D gene: -; CDR3 length: 15; clone size: once
CDR3 protein: CASSPLGGGAYEQFF; CDR3 DNA: TGTGCCAGCAGCCCTTTGGGCGGGGGGGCGTATGAGCAGTTCTTC; J gene: TRBJ2-1; V gene: TRBV6-2/TRBV6-3; D gene: TRBD2; CDR3 length: 15; clone size: few